This T cell receptor beta chain was obtained from a study of CD8 T cells in Susac syndrome (dated by TCRdb to the late 2010s). Concerning the study at large: Of the Susac syndrome patients who were sequenced, under 10 were in clinical remission while six had clinically active disease. At blood withdrawal, Susac syndrome patients were either therapy-naive, taking corticosteroids (in some cases with IVIg as well), or taking IVIg alone. The study used repertoire sequencing to test whether antigen drove CD8+ T cell activation and differentiation in Susac syndrome. Study-wide findings and limitations: The study acknowledged that relatively few individuals were included in the TCR sequencing and HLA analysis. In the CD4+ T cell repertoire of Susac syndrome patients, clonal expansion was not detected.

The CDR3, from cysteine to phenylalanine, totals 15 residues. Only the CDR3 region is kept as DNA, spanning 45 bases read in frame from base 1. After removal of 4 bases from V and 7 bases from J, the junction retains 11 bases not matched to a gene. Peripheral blood CD8+ and CD4+ T cells from healthy donors, Susac syndrome patients and multiple sclerosis patients were profiled using high-throughput TCR beta sequencing. Susac syndrome patients met recently defined diagnostic criteria for definite or probable disease. Bulk CD8+ and CD4+ T cells were purified by magnetic negative isolation, while CD8+ TEMRA cells were enriched using FACS. Blood was drawn into EDTA tubes, processed within 24 hours, and PBMCs were isolated by density gradient centrifugation. PBMCs intended for TCR sequencing were cryopreserved in liquid nitrogen and were subsequently thawed in a 37 degrees C water bath. A purity of at least 90% was achieved for sorted or isolated CD4+, CD8+ and CD8+ TEMRA cells.

About this clonotype itself: The antigen it binds to is not known. No base quality information exists; no much larger clone differs at one position.

RNA was extracted with the RNeasy kit and about 0.5 to 1 ug was reverse transcribed using random hexamers. The immunoSEQ multiplex PCR assay, covering 54 Vbeta and 13 Jbeta segments, was used to amplify TCR beta CDR3 regions. Bias from PCR amplification was corrected by using a synthetic template baseline for primer optimization and for computational correction. Per the authors' processing: Reads were annotated to V, D and J genes according to IMGT and were analyzed with immunoSEQ Analyzer, with only productive sequences retained. Clonality was calculated as one minus the Shannon entropy normalized by log2 of the number of productive unique sequences. For each patient and control, public and private clones were evaluated among the 100 most prevalent clones. Susac-specific clones were defined as absent from healthy and MS cohorts, 800 to 1,200 published viral clones and other ImmuneACCESS disease sequences. Using fastp trimming at Q25 and MiXCR clonotype assembly, TCRdb reanalyzed the public sequencing data and kept in-frame beta chains. Under each unique CDR3 protein, matching rows form one entry showing the most common genes and DNA. TCRdb's processing, not the study's, gives the V and J calls here. The sample table lists around 170,000 distinct CDR3 sequences, approximately 95% of them with a count of one. The ten largest clones add up to around 0.13% of the sample.

Recombination connected TRBV12-3 or TRBV12-4 to TRBJ2-5; 8 junctional bases match TRBD1. The clonotype originates from a human donor with Susac syndrome. Sequencing was carried out using CD4+ T cells from PBMCs. The CDR3 reads as follows: CASSSRARGLWTQYF. The DNA sequence is TGTGCCAGCAGTTCCCGGGCCAGGGGGCTGTGGACCCAGTACTTC.